What follows are 23 T cell receptor beta chains derived from one specimen sequenced in a study of blood T cell repertoires in COVID-19. TCRdb's copy holds only in-frame clones and misses some; the assay was immunoSEQ multiplex PCR. This sample carries over 100,000 clones, approximately 80% of them seen once, and the ten largest clones take 4.5% to 5.5%. Sequenced material: peripheral blood. These receptors came from a man aged 60 to 75 with acute or convalescent COVID-19.

This chain uses TRBV5-1 with TRBJ2-2, with 14 bases matching TRBD2. The CDR3 has 18 residues. Per germline, CDR1 SGHRS and CDR2 YFSETQ. Trimming cost V 0 bases and J 4 bases; bases outside gene matches: 5. The CDR3 bases are TGCGCCAGCAGCTTGGATGGGACTAGCGGGAGAGCCACCGGGGAGCTGTTTTTT. The encoded protein is CASSLDGTSGRATGELFF.

The V call is TRBV5-1, the J call TRBJ1-6, with TRBD1 identical over 8 bases. Losses at the gene ends were 2 bases for V and 9 bases for J; bases not matched to a gene: 1. The CDR3 extends over 13 amino acids. Germline-derived CDR1 and CDR2 are SGHRS and YFSETQ. The CDR3, as DNA: TGCGCCAGCAGCTTCGACAGGGGTTCACCCCTCCACTTT. The encoded protein is CASSFDRGSPLHF.

The chain employs TRBV5-1 and TRBJ1-2; 7 bases are shared with TRBD1. This CDR3 spans 16 amino acids. The V and J ends lost 3 bases and 2 bases, in that order; junction bases with no gene match: 10. Germline V gene lookup returns CDR1 SGHRS and CDR2 YFSETQ. DNA of the CDR3: TGCGCCAGCAGCTGGACGGGACAGCCGACAAACTATGGCTACACCTTC. This gives the protein CASSWTGQPTNYGYTF.

This clone was seen just once. V usage is TRBV5-1 and J usage is TRBJ1-1, with 7 bases aligning to TRBD1. The CDR3 loop spans 15 amino acids. CDR1 SGHRS and CDR2 YFSETQ come from the germline V gene. The V segment lost 0 bases and the J segment 2 bases; nucleotides outside the gene matches: 4. CDR3 residues: CASSLGRQGNTEAFF. The CDR3, as DNA: TGCGCCAGCAGCTTGGGAAGACAGGGAAACACTGAAGCTTTCTTT.

The table lists this clone with a few counts. This sequence joins TRBV6-6 and TRBJ1-3, with D tentatively TRBD1 (5 bases). This CDR3 is built from 18 residues. The germline V gene encodes CDR1 MNHNY and CDR2 SVGAGI (reference sequence). V lost 5 bases to trimming and J lost 4 bases, with 24 bases between them. Here the CDR3 reads CASSLKAPPGGSGNTIYF. The CDR3 DNA reads TGTGCCAGCAGTCTAAAAGCCCCACCGGGGGGTTCAGGAAACACCATATATTTT.

The V and J genes are TRBV18 and TRBJ2-3; D uncertain. The germline V and J ends were trimmed by 3 bases and 3 bases, with 4 bases remaining between them. The CDR3 runs 12 residues. Germline V gene sequence: CDR1 KGHSH, CDR2 LQKENI. CDR3 in amino acids: CASSPVTDTQYF. For the CDR3, the DNA is TGTGCCAGCTCACCCGTGACAGATACGCAGTATTTT.

V gene TRBV6-1 combines with J gene TRBJ2-1; perhaps TRBD1 as D (5 bases). The ends were cut back, 3 bases at V and 10 bases at J, with 13 bases in the middle. Germline V gives CDR1 MNHNS, CDR2 SASEGT. This CDR3 region has 13 residues. CDR3 residues: CASSELRVLEQFF. The CDR3 DNA reads as TGTGCCAGCAGTGAGCTCAGGGTACTGGAGCAGTTCTTC.

This clone occurred many times. The chain uses TRBV27 and TRBJ1-5; 8 bases are a match to TRBD1. Germline-derived CDR1 and CDR2 are MNHEY and SMNVEV (reference sequence). After removal of 4 bases from V and 2 bases from J, the junction contained 4 bases not matched to a gene. The CDR3 has 15 residues. CDR3 protein: CASSSGGAGNQPQHF. The CDR3, as DNA: TGTGCCAGCAGTTCAGGGGGCGCGGGCAATCAGCCCCAGCATTTT.

V and J are TRBV4-2 and TRBJ1-4; D ambiguous. This CDR3 spans 15 amino acids. V lost 2 bases and J lost 0, with 7 bases in between. CDR1 and CDR2 from the germline V gene are LGHNA and YNFKEQ. The CDR3 nucleotides are TGTGCCAGCAGCCAAAATCTTGCAACTAATGAAAAACTGTTTTTT. Protein product: CASSQNLATNEKLFF.

The chain employs TRBV6-5 and TRBJ2-7; 10 nucleotides line up with TRBD2. This CDR3 spans 16 amino acids. Looked up from germline, CDR1 is MNHEY and CDR2 is SVGAGI. The ends lost 3 bases at V and 7 bases at J; junction bases unmatched: 12. The CDR3 sequence: CASSYLAGGRQEEQYF. CDR3 sequence (DNA): TGTGCCAGCAGTTATTTAGCGGGAGGCCGACAGGAGGAGCAGTACTTC.

The chain has TRBV13 and TRBJ2-2, with 7 bases matching TRBD1. CDR3 size: 17 residues. The germline V gene encodes CDR1 PRHDT and CDR2 FYEKMQ (reference sequence). Trimming removed 4 bases from V and 4 bases from J; junction bases left unmatched: 12. The CDR3 bases are TGTGCCAGCAGCTATAACCTACAGGGGTCGTTCACCGGGGAGCTGTTTTTT. Its protein is CASSYNLQGSFTGELFF.

This clone was seen repeatedly, ten times or more. V gene TRBV7-2 combines with J gene TRBJ1-4; 10 bases map to TRBD1. This CDR3 spans 14 amino acids. J lost 8 bases, V lost 6 bases, and 6 bases had no gene match. Germline values: CDR1 SGHTA, CDR2 FQGNSA. The CDR3 DNA sequence: TGTGCCAGCAGTACGGGACAGGGGAGAGAAAAACTGTTTTTT. Amino acids: CASSTGQGREKLFF.

The chain links TRBV24-1 to TRBJ2-3; 7 nucleotides match TRBD2. This CDR3 spans 16 amino acids. Germline lookup yields CDR1 KGHDR and CDR2 SFDVKD. V trimming: 7 bases; J trimming: 4 bases; junction bases outside the gene matches: 13. The CDR3 region is CATSPSQRERSDTQYF. CDR3 coding DNA: TGTGCCACCAGCCCATCCCAGCGGGAAAGATCAGATACGCAGTATTTT.

The chain carries TRBV2 and TRBJ2-7; TRBD2 is a possible D gene (5 bases). This CDR3 contains 12 residues. V lost 7 bases and J 2 bases, leaving 9 bases between the germline ends. In germline, CDR1 is SNHLY, CDR2 FYNNEI. CDR3 sequence reads: CASTGEPYEQYF. The CDR3 DNA is TGTGCCAGCACCGGGGAGCCCTACGAGCAGTACTTC.

V and J are TRBV19 and TRBJ1-5, with 9 bases fitting TRBD1. The CDR3 runs to 14 residues. V gave up 8 bases and J gave up 4 bases; unmatched junction bases: 6. Germline V CDR1 and CDR2: LNHDA, SQIVND (reference sequence). DNA for the CDR3: TGTGCCAGTCAAAAGGACAGGGGTAATCAGCCCCAGCATTTT. It yields the protein CASQKDRGNQPQHF.

This chain joins TRBV15 and TRBJ2-7; D gene uncertain. The germline CDR1 and CDR2 sequences are LNHNV and YYDKDF (reference sequence). This CDR3 has 12 residues. Trimming left V 1 base short and J 3 bases short, with 4 bases between. The CDR3 DNA reads TGTGCCACCAGCAGAGCTAGCTACGAGCAGTACTTC. Translating it yields CATSRASYEQYF. Using reference TRBV15 and TRBJ2-7 for the parts outside the CDR3, the full variable domain is DAMVIQNPRYQVTQFGKPVTLSCSQTLNHNVMYWYQQKSSQAPKLLFHYYDKDFNNEADTPDNFQSRRPNTSFCFLDIRSPGLGDTAMYLCATSRASYEQYFGPGTRLTVT.

The chain links TRBV7-6 to TRBJ2-2, with 8 bases lining up with TRBD1. Trimming removed 5 bases from V and 2 bases from J; junction bases left unmatched: 7. CDR1 SGHVS and CDR2 FNYEAQ come from the germline V gene. The CDR3 spans 16 residues. This chain's CDR3 is CASSIDRGLNTGELFF. CDR3 DNA: TGTGCCAGCAGCATTGACAGGGGACTCAACACCGGGGAGCTGTTTTTT.

The chain combines TRBV5-4 with TRBJ2-1, with TRBD2 as a possible D gene (6 bases). V was pared by 4 bases and J by 5 bases, with 16 bases between. Germline V gene data show CDR1 as SGHNT and CDR2 as YYREEE (reference sequence). There are 15 residues in the CDR3. The CDR3 sequence: CASSPGSGGNNEQFF. The CDR3 coding sequence is TGTGCCAGCAGCCCCGGGAGTGGAGGAAACAATGAGCAGTTCTTC.

For this clone: The junction shows a germline mismatch at one end, possibly a read error. This chain links TRBV7-2 with TRBJ2-3, with 12 bases identical to TRBD2. Per the germline V gene, CDR1 is SGHTA and CDR2 is FQGNSA. The CDR3 has 15 amino acids. The chain's CDR3 is CASRTGLAGSESFFF. The DNA of the CDR3 is TGTGCCAGCAGGACAGGACTAGCGGGATCCGAGAGCTTTTTTTTT.

The rearrangement uses TRBV5-6 and TRBJ1-1; the D gene is possibly TRBD1 (5 bases). This CDR3 spans 15 amino acids. Trimming removed 2 bases from V and 4 bases from J, with 15 bases in between. Germline V gene lookup returns CDR1 SGHDT and CDR2 YYEEEE. The CDR3 here is CASSFWRGEVTEAFF. The CDR3 bases are TGTGCCAGCAGCTTTTGGCGGGGGGAGGTCACTGAAGCTTTCTTT.

CDR3: CASSLGALAGRQETQYF. The CDR3 DNA follows: TGTGCCAGCAGCTTAGGGGCCCTAGCGGGGCGACAAGAGACCCAGTACTTC. The chain links TRBV7-8 to TRBJ2-5; 9 bases line up with TRBD2. V gave up 1 base and J gave up 2 bases; unmatched junction bases: 8. This CDR3 contains 17 residues. Germline V CDR1 and CDR2: SGHVS, FQNEAQ.

The chain recombines TRBV6-6 with TRBJ2-5; tentatively, D is TRBD1 (5 bases). V was cut by 5 bases and J by 6 bases, with 16 bases left in between. CDR1 is MNHNY and CDR2 is SVGAGI in the germline V gene (reference sequence). This CDR3 is built from 14 residues. This chain's CDR3 is CASSIRVGQQTQYF. DNA of the CDR3: TGTGCCAGCAGTATCAGGGTCGGGCAGCAGACCCAGTACTTC.

The chain couples TRBV28 to TRBJ2-7; D may be TRBD1 (6 bases). The CDR3 is 12 residues long. Per germline, CDR1 MDHEN and CDR2 SYDVKM. Trimming removed 7 bases at V and 8 bases at J, with 15 bases between. CDR3 protein: CASTTGTAKQYF. As DNA, the CDR3 is TGTGCCAGCACAACAGGGACGGCGAAGCAGTACTTC.